These 21 T cell receptor beta chains share one sample of origin, sequenced in a study of blood T cell repertoires in COVID-19. Clones were sequenced by immunoSEQ multiplex PCR, and TCRdb holds only the in-frame ones, with some missing. Among 39,000 or so clones listed, about four fifths were seen once. The material sequenced was peripheral blood. The source of these receptors is a man in his forties with active or convalescent COVID-19.

The chain links TRBV7-9 to TRBJ1-4; TRBD1 aligns across 7 bases. The CDR3 runs to 15 residues. V gave up 5 bases and J gave up 5 bases; unmatched junction bases: 8. The germline CDR1 and CDR2 sequences are SEHNR and FQNEAQ (reference sequence). The chain's CDR3 is CASSRITGENEKLFF. As DNA, the CDR3 is TGTGCCAGCAGCCGAATTACAGGGGAAAATGAAAAACTGTTTTTT.

The gene calls are TRBV6-2 or TRBV6-3 and TRBJ1-1; D remains ambiguous. V shed 6 bases and J shed 6 bases, with 17 bases lying between them. Germline V gene sequence: CDR1 MNHEY, CDR2 SVGEGT. There are 14 residues in the CDR3. CDR3 sequence: CASSVRGFFAEAFF. The CDR3 nucleotides are TGTGCCAGCAGCGTCCGGGGTTTCTTTGCTGAAGCTTTCTTT.

This clone was seen a few times. J is TRBJ2-7 and V is TRBV13, with 8 bases that match TRBD1. Germline trimming cut 4 bases from V and 0 bases from J; bases unmatched to any gene: 11. The CDR3 extends over 17 amino acids. The germline gives CDR1 PRHDT, CDR2 FYEKMQ (reference sequence). CDR3 in amino acids: CASSSAGGGISSYEQYF. CDR3 DNA sequence: TGTGCCAGCAGCTCAGCAGGGGGCGGAATTAGCTCCTACGAGCAGTACTTC.

The rearrangement links TRBV6-5 to TRBJ1-5, with 8 positions matching TRBD1. Trimming took 7 bases from V and 4 from J; bases not matched to a gene: 6. This CDR3 has 14 residues. Germline V lookup: CDR1 MNHEY, CDR2 SVGAGI. CDR3 coding DNA: TGTGCCAGCATACTACAGGGGGGAAATCAGCCCCAGCATTTT. This encodes CASILQGGNQPQHF.

This chain joins TRBV9 and TRBJ2-6; 9 positions match TRBD1. Per the germline V gene, CDR1 is SGDLS and CDR2 is YYNGEE. CDR3 length equals 17 residues. The junction had 3 bases not matched to a gene; V was cut back by 0 bases and J by 2 bases. The CDR3 sequence is CASSVGDRVTGANVLTF. For the CDR3, the DNA is TGTGCCAGCAGCGTAGGGGACAGGGTCACTGGGGCCAACGTCCTGACTTTC.

This chain links TRBV10-3 with TRBJ2-2; D is unclear. Trimming shortened V by 0 bases and J by 4 bases, and 6 bases separated the two germline ends. Germline V gene lookup returns CDR1 ENHRY and CDR2 SYGVKD. There are 14 residues in the CDR3. The CDR3: CAISESPGTGELFF. In DNA form, the CDR3 reads TGTGCCATCAGTGAGTCCCCGGGCACCGGGGAGCTGTTTTTT.

The chain combines TRBV19 with TRBJ2-7; 9 positions match TRBD1. V was clipped by 5 bases and J by 6 bases; unmatched bases: 8. The CDR3 consists of 14 residues. Germline values: CDR1 LNHDA, CDR2 SQIVND (reference sequence). The CDR3 loop is CASSLRTGDGEQYF. The CDR3 DNA follows: TGTGCCAGTAGTTTACGGACAGGGGACGGCGAGCAGTACTTC.

This clone was counted between two and nine times. The chain links TRBV4-1 to TRBJ1-2, with 7 bases lining up with TRBD1. There are 16 residues in the CDR3. Germline V gives CDR1 MGHRA, CDR2 YSYEKL. With 4 bases clipped from V and 1 base from J, the junction kept 9 bases outside the gene matches. In DNA, the CDR3 is TGCGCCAGCAGCCGAGTACCGGGACAGAATAACTATGGCTACACCTTC. Its translation: CASSRVPGQNNYGYTF.

This chain joins TRBV28 and TRBJ1-6; D is unresolved. This CDR3 has 16 amino acids. CDR1 and CDR2 (germline): MDHEN, SYDVKM. Between the trimmed V and J ends, which lost 1 base and 8 bases, there was a span of 15 bases. The CDR3 DNA sequence: TGTGCCAGCAGTTTATTAGTCGGGGAGGCGGATTCACCCCTCCACTTT. Its translation is CASSLLVGEADSPLHF.

This clone was seen a few times. V usage is TRBV6-5 and J usage is TRBJ1-4; D might be TRBD1 (6 bases). Germline loops: CDR1 MNHEY, CDR2 SVGAGI. The CDR3 runs 12 residues. V lost 7 bases and J 7 bases, leaving 10 bases between the germline ends. The CDR3 sequence: CASKGGLEKLFF. CDR3 DNA sequence: TGTGCCAGCAAGGGGGGGCTTGAAAAACTGTTTTTT.

The rearrangement joins TRBV6-5 to TRBJ1-4, with D possibly being TRBD1 (6 bases). Germline lookup yields CDR1 MNHEY and CDR2 SVGAGI. V was cut by 6 bases and J by 0 bases, with 8 bases left in between. CDR3 length equals 14 residues. This chain's CDR3 is CASRWTATNEKLFF. Here the CDR3 DNA reads TGTGCCAGCAGATGGACAGCAACTAATGAAAAACTGTTTTTT.

This rearrangement joins TRBV30 to TRBJ2-5, with 8 bases matching TRBD1. The germline CDR1 and CDR2 sequences are GTSNPN and SVGIG (reference sequence). Trimming cost V 7 bases and J 5 bases; bases outside gene matches: 6. This CDR3 contains 12 residues. The CDR3 loop reads CAYGQGGETQYF. The CDR3 nucleotides are TGTGCCTACGGACAGGGAGGTGAGACCCAGTACTTC.

The rearrangement joins TRBV5-1 to TRBJ1-2; TRBD1 might be the D (5 bases). This CDR3 has 12 residues. The V gene's germline CDR1 is SGHRS and CDR2 YFSETQ. V was cut by 2 bases and J by 6 bases, with 8 bases left in between. CDR3 loop: CASSFQGHGYTF. CDR3 DNA: TGCGCCAGCAGCTTCCAGGGTCATGGCTACACCTTC.

The rearrangement joins TRBV6-1 to TRBJ1-2, with D perhaps TRBD1 (5 bases). CDR3 length: 16 amino acids. V was shortened by 2 bases and J by 0 bases, with 13 bases between the two germline ends. Per the germline V gene, CDR1 is MNHNS and CDR2 is SASEGT. This chain's CDR3 is CASSERGGSANYGYTF. DNA for the CDR3: TGTGCCAGCAGTGAAAGGGGTGGGTCCGCTAACTATGGCTACACCTTC.

This clone occurred a few times. J is TRBJ2-5 and V is TRBV5-1, with D maybe TRBD2 (6 bases). The CDR3 consists of 16 residues. Germline CDR1 SGHRS, CDR2 YFSETQ. Trimming removed 2 bases at V and 5 bases at J, with 19 bases between. CDR3 nucleotide sequence: TGCGCCAGCAGCTTCGGGTTGGACCAGCGGGCGGAGACCCAGTACTTC. Residues: CASSFGLDQRAETQYF.

The V and J genes are TRBV11-3 and TRBJ2-7; D is uncertain. Germline V gives CDR1 SGHNT, CDR2 YENEEA. The CDR3 totals 15 residues. V was pared by 3 bases and J by 5 bases, with 17 bases between. The CDR3 reads CASSFTGPGLNEQYF. As DNA, the CDR3 is TGTGCCAGCAGCTTTACGGGTCCTGGATTGAACGAGCAGTACTTC.

The rearrangement joins TRBV7-2 to TRBJ2-7; TRBD2 is a possible D gene (6 bases). The V end was cut by 5 bases, the J end by 7 bases, with 15 bases between. The CDR3 runs 13 residues. Germline V gene lookup returns CDR1 SGHTA and CDR2 FQGNSA. The CDR3 is CASSRRGSREQYF. CDR3 bases: TGTGCCAGCAGCCGGAGGGGAAGTAGAGAGCAGTACTTC.

V gene TRBV5-1 combines with J gene TRBJ2-7; 8 nucleotides match TRBD1. Germline CDR1 is SGHRS and CDR2 is YFSETQ. The CDR3 is made up of 15 amino acids. The trim removed 2 bases at V and 4 bases at J, leaving 8 bases unmatched. CDR3 nucleotides: TGCGCCAGCAGCTTAGGACAGGGACTCTCTTACGAGCAGTACTTC. This translates into CASSLGQGLSYEQYF.

The chain employs TRBV4-3 and TRBJ2-1; D is perhaps TRBD2 (6 bases). The CDR3 runs to 13 residues. The germline V gene encodes CDR1 LGHNA and CDR2 YSLEER. V gave up 3 bases and J gave up 5 bases, with 8 bases separating them. This CDR3 reads CASSHGRNNEQFF. The CDR3 nucleotides read TGCGCCAGCAGCCATGGGAGGAACAATGAGCAGTTCTTC.

The V gene is TRBV2, the J gene TRBJ2-1; TRBD2 might be the D (6 bases). Trimming left V 2 bases short and J 1 base short, with 12 bases between. Germline CDR1 is SNHLY and CDR2 is FYNNEI. The CDR3 spans 16 residues. The CDR3 reads CASSEYRDFSYNEQFF. As DNA, the CDR3 is TGTGCCAGCAGTGAATACCGGGACTTTTCCTACAATGAGCAGTTCTTC.

With respect to this clone: The junction shows a germline mismatch at one end, possibly a read error. The chain recombines TRBV4-2 with TRBJ1-1; possible D gene TRBD1, 5 bases. Germline V gene sequence: CDR1 LGHNA, CDR2 YNFKEQ. This CDR3 has 13 amino acids. In nucleotides, the CDR3 is TGTGCCAGCAGCCAACGTCCCGACGAAACAGGCCTCTTT. Protein: CASSQRPDETGLF.